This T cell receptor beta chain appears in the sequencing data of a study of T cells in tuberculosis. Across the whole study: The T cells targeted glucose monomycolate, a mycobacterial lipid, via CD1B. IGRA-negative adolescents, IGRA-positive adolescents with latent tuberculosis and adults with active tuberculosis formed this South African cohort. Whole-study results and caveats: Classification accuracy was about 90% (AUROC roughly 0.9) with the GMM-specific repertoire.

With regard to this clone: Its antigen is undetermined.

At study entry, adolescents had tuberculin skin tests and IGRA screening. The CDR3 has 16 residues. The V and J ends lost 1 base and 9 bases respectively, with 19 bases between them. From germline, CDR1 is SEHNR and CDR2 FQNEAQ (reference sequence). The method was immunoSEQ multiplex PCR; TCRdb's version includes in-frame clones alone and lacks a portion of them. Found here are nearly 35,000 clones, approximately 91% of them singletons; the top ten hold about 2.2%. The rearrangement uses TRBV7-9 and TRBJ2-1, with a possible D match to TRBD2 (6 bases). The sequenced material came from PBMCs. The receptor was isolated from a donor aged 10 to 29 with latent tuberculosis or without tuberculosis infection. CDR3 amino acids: CASSLDWGFGGGEQFF. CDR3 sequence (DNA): TGTGCCAGCAGCTTAGATTGGGGTTTCGGGGGAGGTGAGCAGTTCTTC.